This is a list of T cell receptor beta chains from one sample in a study of T cells in Graves' hyperthyroidism and ophthalmopathy. MiXCR, run by TCRdb on the multiplex PCR reads, gives a single entry per CDR3 protein. Of 300,000 to 450,000 distinct CDR3 sequences listed, approximately 25% are singletons. The sequenced sample was blood. The origin of the receptors is a man between 50 and 59 years old with Graves' hyperthyroidism. Each CDR3 is given with its conserved first and last residue. A D gene is named only where the DNA matches it firmly. Clone sizes are given selectively: once, few, many, or a class where the clone is expanded.

j_gene: TRBJ2-3; len: 16; abundance: many; v_gene: TRBV24-1; d_gene: TRBD2; CDR3nt: TGTGCCACCAGTGATCCGGGACTAGCGGAAACAGATACGCAGTATTTT; CDR3aa: CATSDPGLAETDTQYF
j_gene: TRBJ2-3; len: 13; abundance: few; v_gene: TRBV15; d_gene: NA; CDR3nt: TGTGCCACCAGCAGAGATTATGAGGGTACGCAGTATTTT; CDR3aa: CATSRDYEGTQYF
j_gene: TRBJ2-1; len: 14; abundance: NA; v_gene: TRBV27; d_gene: NA; CDR3nt: TGTGCCAGCAGGAAAGGGGTTAGCCGGGATGAGCAGTTCTTC; CDR3aa: CASRKGVSRDEQFF
j_gene: TRBJ1-2; len: 14; abundance: few; v_gene: TRBV15; d_gene: TRBD1; CDR3nt: TGTGCCACCAGCACGGCCGGGACAGGGCGAGGCTACACCTTC; CDR3aa: CATSTAGTGRGYTF
j_gene: TRBJ2-7; len: 12; abundance: NA; v_gene: TRBV6-1; d_gene: NA; CDR3nt: TGTGCCAGCGGGACTGTTACCTACGAGCAGTACTTC; CDR3aa: CASGTVTYEQYF
j_gene: TRBJ2-1; len: 15; abundance: many; v_gene: TRBV3-1; d_gene: TRBD1; CDR3nt: TGTGCCAGCAGCGCTTGGGACAGGTCCCACAATGAGCAGTTCTTC; CDR3aa: CASSAWDRSHNEQFF
j_gene: TRBJ2-1; len: 15; abundance: many; v_gene: TRBV11-3; d_gene: NA; CDR3nt: TGTGCCAGCAGCTTAGAAACCGATTCCTACAATGAGCAGTTCTTC; CDR3aa: CASSLETDSYNEQFF
j_gene: TRBJ1-2; len: 15; abundance: many; v_gene: TRBV11-2; d_gene: NA; CDR3nt: TGTGCCAGCAGCTACGGCACTAGCGGGATCTATGGCTACACCTTC; CDR3aa: CASSYGTSGIYGYTF
j_gene: TRBJ2-1; len: 13; abundance: NA; v_gene: TRBV12-3/TRBV12-4; d_gene: NA; CDR3nt: TGTGCCAGCAGTTTGGTCGAGCACAATGAGCAGTTCTTC; CDR3aa: CASSLVEHNEQFF
j_gene: TRBJ1-2; len: 15; abundance: few; v_gene: TRBV2; d_gene: NA; CDR3nt: TGTGCCAGCAGTGTACGTCAGAATACTAACTATGGCTACACCTTC; CDR3aa: CASSVRQNTNYGYTF
j_gene: TRBJ2-1; len: 14; abundance: NA; v_gene: TRBV29-1; d_gene: NA; CDR3nt: TGCAGCGTTGAAGATCTTGCGGGTAGGAATGAGCAGTTCTTC; CDR3aa: CSVEDLAGRNEQFF
j_gene: TRBJ2-3; len: 11; abundance: NA; v_gene: TRBV20-1; d_gene: TRBD2; CDR3nt: TGCAGTGGCCGGGAGGGAGATACGCAGTATTTT; CDR3aa: CSGREGDTQYF
j_gene: TRBJ2-3; len: 15; abundance: few; v_gene: TRBV24-1; d_gene: NA; CDR3nt: TGTGCCACCAGTGATCCAGCGAAAAGCACAGATACGCAGTATTTT; CDR3aa: CATSDPAKSTDTQYF
j_gene: TRBJ1-4; len: 15; abundance: many; v_gene: TRBV28; d_gene: TRBD1; CDR3nt: TGTGCCAGCAGTTCCGTCCGCGACAGGGATGAAAAACTGTTTTTT; CDR3aa: CASSSVRDRDEKLFF
j_gene: TRBJ2-3; len: 15; abundance: NA; v_gene: TRBV7-8; d_gene: NA; CDR3nt: TGTGCCAGCAGCCCAGTGGCGCTAAACACAGATACGCAGTATTTT; CDR3aa: CASSPVALNTDTQYF
j_gene: TRBJ1-6; len: 19; abundance: few; v_gene: TRBV28; d_gene: NA; CDR3nt: TGTGCCAGCAGTATCGCGGGGCCTAGCTCCACCCTGAACAATTCACCCCTCCACTTT; CDR3aa: CASSIAGPSSTLNNSPLHF
j_gene: TRBJ1-4; len: 14; abundance: NA; v_gene: TRBV20-1; d_gene: NA; CDR3nt: TGCAGTGCTAATTTCTTTGGTCCCATGGAAAAACTGTTTTTT; CDR3aa: CSANFFGPMEKLFF
j_gene: TRBJ2-7; len: 13; abundance: NA; v_gene: TRBV7-2; d_gene: NA; CDR3nt: TGTGCCAGCAGCGTAACTACCGACTACGAGCAGTACTTC; CDR3aa: CASSVTTDYEQYF
j_gene: TRBJ1-4; len: 14; abundance: once; v_gene: TRBV20-1; d_gene: NA; CDR3nt: TGCAGTGCTAGTATGGCAGGGAGAAATGAAAAACTGTTTTTT; CDR3aa: CSASMAGRNEKLFF
j_gene: TRBJ1-5; len: 13; abundance: NA; v_gene: TRBV11-1; d_gene: NA; CDR3nt: TGTGCCAGCAGCTTATTCGAGGGTCAGCCCCAGCATTTT; CDR3aa: CASSLFEGQPQHF
j_gene: TRBJ1-1; len: 14; abundance: many; v_gene: TRBV28; d_gene: NA; CDR3nt: TGTGCCAGCAAACTGGCCTGGAGGGACACTGAAGCTTTCTTT; CDR3aa: CASKLAWRDTEAFF
j_gene: TRBJ1-1; len: 12; abundance: NA; v_gene: TRBV12-3/TRBV12-4; d_gene: NA; CDR3nt: TGTGCCAGCAGTTTATCATCCCGAAGGGCTTTCTTT; CDR3aa: CASSLSSRRAFF
j_gene: TRBJ2-1; len: 15; abundance: many; v_gene: TRBV7-9; d_gene: NA; CDR3nt: TGTGCCAGCAGCCCTCGACAGGACTCCTACAATGAGCAGTTCTTC; CDR3aa: CASSPRQDSYNEQFF
j_gene: TRBJ2-2; len: 12; abundance: NA; v_gene: TRBV5-6; d_gene: NA; CDR3nt: TGTGCCAGCAGCTTTAGCTCCGGGGAGCTGTTTTTT; CDR3aa: CASSFSSGELFF
j_gene: TRBJ1-1; len: 15; abundance: many; v_gene: TRBV29-1; d_gene: TRBD1; CDR3nt: TGCAGCGTCTCAGAGACAGGGGTACCGAACACTGAAGCTTTCTTT; CDR3aa: CSVSETGVPNTEAFF
j_gene: TRBJ2-1; len: 15; abundance: many; v_gene: TRBV29-1; d_gene: TRBD2; CDR3nt: TGCAGCGTTGGGCAGAGCGGGAGGACCTACAATGAGCAGTTCTTC; CDR3aa: CSVGQSGRTYNEQFF
j_gene: TRBJ2-5; len: 15; abundance: few; v_gene: TRBV7-2; d_gene: TRBD2; CDR3nt: TGTGCCAGCAGCCTGACTAGCGGGAGCCGGGAGACCCAGTACTTC; CDR3aa: CASSLTSGSRETQYF
j_gene: TRBJ2-1; len: 12; abundance: many; v_gene: TRBV3-1; d_gene: NA; CDR3nt: TGTGCCACTTCCCGGGCCTACAATGAGCAGTTCTTC; CDR3aa: CATSRAYNEQFF
j_gene: TRBJ2-2; len: 15; abundance: NA; v_gene: TRBV5-1; d_gene: NA; CDR3nt: TGCGCCAGCAGCCCAGAAGGCAGTAACACCGGGGAGCTGTTTTTT; CDR3aa: CASSPEGSNTGELFF
j_gene: TRBJ1-2; len: 15; abundance: NA; v_gene: TRBV4-2; d_gene: NA; CDR3nt: TGTGCCAGCAGCCAAGACCGACTGACTAACTATGGCTACACCTTC; CDR3aa: CASSQDRLTNYGYTF
j_gene: TRBJ2-5; len: 12; abundance: many; v_gene: TRBV20-1; d_gene: NA; CDR3nt: TGCAGTGTGGGAGTAGCCGAAGAGACCCAGTACTTC; CDR3aa: CSVGVAEETQYF
j_gene: TRBJ1-5; len: 13; abundance: NA; v_gene: TRBV2; d_gene: NA; CDR3nt: TGTGCCAGCAGGGAGAGAAGGAATCAGCCCCAGCATTTT; CDR3aa: CASRERRNQPQHF
j_gene: TRBJ1-6; len: 13; abundance: NA; v_gene: TRBV27; d_gene: TRBD1; CDR3nt: TGTGCCAGCACCGATAGGGGGCTCTCACCCCTCCACTTT; CDR3aa: CASTDRGLSPLHF
j_gene: TRBJ2-2; len: 14; abundance: few; v_gene: TRBV6-5; d_gene: NA; CDR3nt: TGTGCCAGCAGTTACTCGGACGGGGGCGGGGAGCTGTTTTTT; CDR3aa: CASSYSDGGGELFF
j_gene: TRBJ1-1; len: 14; abundance: NA; v_gene: TRBV11-3; d_gene: NA; CDR3nt: TGTGCCAGCAGCTCGCGGGGGTCGAACACTGAAGCTTTCTTT; CDR3aa: CASSSRGSNTEAFF
j_gene: TRBJ1-3; len: 12; abundance: NA; v_gene: TRBV19; d_gene: NA; CDR3nt: TGTGCCAGTGGCAGGGTCGAAAACACCATATATTTT; CDR3aa: CASGRVENTIYF
j_gene: TRBJ1-2; len: 17; abundance: NA; v_gene: TRBV12-3/TRBV12-4; d_gene: TRBD1; CDR3nt: TGTGCCAGCAGTTTAGACTCCTCCGGACAGGGAGGGTATGGCTACACCTTC; CDR3aa: CASSLDSSGQGGYGYTF
j_gene: TRBJ1-1; len: 13; abundance: few; v_gene: TRBV10-3; d_gene: NA; CDR3nt: TGTGCCATCAGTGAGGCTGGGGGCACTGAAGCTTTCTTT; CDR3aa: CAISEAGGTEAFF
j_gene: TRBJ2-7; len: 15; abundance: few; v_gene: TRBV20-1; d_gene: NA; CDR3nt: TGCAGTGCTAGGGAAGGCGGGACAAGCTCCTACGAGCAGTACTTC; CDR3aa: CSAREGGTSSYEQYF
j_gene: TRBJ2-5; len: 15; abundance: NA; v_gene: TRBV11-2; d_gene: NA; CDR3nt: TGTGCCAGCAGCTTAGTTTTGGGCAAACGGGAGACCCAGTACTTC; CDR3aa: CASSLVLGKRETQYF
j_gene: TRBJ2-2; len: 13; abundance: few; v_gene: TRBV2; d_gene: NA; CDR3nt: TGTGCCAGCAGTGAGGTTATAACCGGGGAGCTGTTTTTT; CDR3aa: CASSEVITGELFF
j_gene: TRBJ2-7; len: 12; abundance: many; v_gene: TRBV11-2; d_gene: NA; CDR3nt: TGTGCCAGCAGCCCAGGGAGATCAGAGCAGTACTTC; CDR3aa: CASSPGRSEQYF
j_gene: TRBJ2-7; len: 13; abundance: many; v_gene: TRBV12-3/TRBV12-4; d_gene: NA; CDR3nt: TGTGCCAGCAATGATCAGGGTACCTCCGCGCAGTACTTC; CDR3aa: CASNDQGTSAQYF
j_gene: TRBJ2-7; len: 16; abundance: NA; v_gene: TRBV19; d_gene: TRBD2; CDR3nt: TGTGCCAGTAGTCTCTCGGGACTAGCGGGTGGCCTCGAGCAGTACTTC; CDR3aa: CASSLSGLAGGLEQYF
j_gene: TRBJ2-7; len: 13; abundance: NA; v_gene: TRBV20-1; d_gene: TRBD1; CDR3nt: TGCAGTGCTATCGACAGGGGGCCCTACGAGCAGTACTTC; CDR3aa: CSAIDRGPYEQYF
j_gene: TRBJ2-2; len: 18; abundance: NA; v_gene: TRBV12-3/TRBV12-4; d_gene: TRBD2; CDR3nt: TGTGCCAGCAGGGACTCCGGGACTAGCGGGACCGACACCGGGGAGCTGTTTTTT; CDR3aa: CASRDSGTSGTDTGELFF
j_gene: TRBJ2-1; len: 18; abundance: many; v_gene: TRBV28; d_gene: TRBD2; CDR3nt: TGTGCCAGCACCCTATATAGCGGGAGAAACTTTGGGTACAATGAGCAGTTCTTC; CDR3aa: CASTLYSGRNFGYNEQFF
j_gene: TRBJ1-2; len: 15; abundance: once; v_gene: TRBV6-2/TRBV6-3; d_gene: NA; CDR3nt: TGTGCCAGCAGCCCTGTGGTCAGAGACCTCAATGGCTACACCTTC; CDR3aa: CASSPVVRDLNGYTF
j_gene: TRBJ2-1; len: 15; abundance: many; v_gene: TRBV7-2; d_gene: NA; CDR3nt: TGTGCCAGCAGCTTAAGGGGGGACGCCTACAATGAGCAGTTCTTC; CDR3aa: CASSLRGDAYNEQFF
j_gene: TRBJ2-1; len: 11; abundance: NA; v_gene: TRBV5-6; d_gene: NA; CDR3nt: TGTGCCAGCAGCATAACCGGGACCCCCGTCTTC; CDR3aa: CASSITGTPVF
j_gene: TRBJ2-1; len: 14; abundance: many; v_gene: TRBV2; d_gene: TRBD1; CDR3nt: TGTGCCAGCACCGAAGGGGACAGGGTCTATGAGCAGTTCTTC; CDR3aa: CASTEGDRVYEQFF
j_gene: TRBJ2-7; len: 15; abundance: NA; v_gene: TRBV6-5; d_gene: NA; CDR3nt: TGTGCCAGCAGTGACTCCGGACTCAGCTCCTACGAGCAGTACTTC; CDR3aa: CASSDSGLSSYEQYF
j_gene: TRBJ2-7; len: 19; abundance: NA; v_gene: TRBV30; d_gene: TRBD2; CDR3nt: TGTGCCTGGAGTGTACGACCTAGCGGGAGGGGCGGCAACACTTACGAGCAGTACTTC; CDR3aa: CAWSVRPSGRGGNTYEQYF
j_gene: TRBJ1-5; len: 17; abundance: few; v_gene: TRBV6-1; d_gene: NA; CDR3nt: TGTGCCAGCAGTGAACAGGGAAGGAAGTATAGCAATCAGCCCCAGCATTTT; CDR3aa: CASSEQGRKYSNQPQHF
j_gene: TRBJ1-6; len: 14; abundance: NA; v_gene: TRBV11-2; d_gene: NA; CDR3nt: TGTGCCAGCAGCTTAGGGGCGGGTAATTCACCCCTCCACTTT; CDR3aa: CASSLGAGNSPLHF